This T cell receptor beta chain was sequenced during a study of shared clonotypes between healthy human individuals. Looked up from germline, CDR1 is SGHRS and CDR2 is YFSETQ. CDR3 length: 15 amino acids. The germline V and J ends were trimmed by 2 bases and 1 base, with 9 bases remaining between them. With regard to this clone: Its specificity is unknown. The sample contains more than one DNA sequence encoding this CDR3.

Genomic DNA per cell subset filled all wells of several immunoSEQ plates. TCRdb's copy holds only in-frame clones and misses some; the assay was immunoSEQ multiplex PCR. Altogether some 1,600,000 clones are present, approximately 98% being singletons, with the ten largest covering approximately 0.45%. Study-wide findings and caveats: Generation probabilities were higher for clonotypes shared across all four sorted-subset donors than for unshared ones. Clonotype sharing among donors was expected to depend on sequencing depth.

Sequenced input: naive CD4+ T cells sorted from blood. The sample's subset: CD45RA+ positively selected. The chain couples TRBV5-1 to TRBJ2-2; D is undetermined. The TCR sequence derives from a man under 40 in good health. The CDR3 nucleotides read TGCGCCAGCAGCTTACGGGCAGGGAACACCGGGGAGCTGTTTTTT. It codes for CASSLRAGNTGELFF.